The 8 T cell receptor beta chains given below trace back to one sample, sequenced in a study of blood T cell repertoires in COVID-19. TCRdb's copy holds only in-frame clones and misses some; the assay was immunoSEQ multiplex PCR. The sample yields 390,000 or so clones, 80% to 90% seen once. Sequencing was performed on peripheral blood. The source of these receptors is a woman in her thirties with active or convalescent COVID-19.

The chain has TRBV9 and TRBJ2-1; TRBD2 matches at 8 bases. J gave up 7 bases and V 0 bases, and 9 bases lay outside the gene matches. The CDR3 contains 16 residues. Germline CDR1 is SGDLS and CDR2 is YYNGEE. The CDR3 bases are TGTGCCAGCAGCGTAGTTGATAGCGGGATGGGGAATGAGCAGTTCTTC. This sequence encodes CASSVVDSGMGNEQFF.

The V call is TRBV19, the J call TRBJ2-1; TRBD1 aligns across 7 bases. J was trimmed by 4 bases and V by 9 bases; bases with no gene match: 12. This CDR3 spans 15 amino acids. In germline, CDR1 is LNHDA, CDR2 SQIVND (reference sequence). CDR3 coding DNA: TGTGCCAGCACCACAAAGGACAGGCAATACAATGAGCAGTTCTTC. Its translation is CASTTKDRQYNEQFF.

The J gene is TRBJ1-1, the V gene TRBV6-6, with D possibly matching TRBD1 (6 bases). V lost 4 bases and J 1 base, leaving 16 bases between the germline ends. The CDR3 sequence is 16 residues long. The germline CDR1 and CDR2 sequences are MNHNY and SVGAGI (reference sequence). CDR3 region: CASSSTRTVKNTEAFF. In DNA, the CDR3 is TGTGCCAGCAGTTCCACCAGGACAGTGAAGAACACTGAAGCTTTCTTT.

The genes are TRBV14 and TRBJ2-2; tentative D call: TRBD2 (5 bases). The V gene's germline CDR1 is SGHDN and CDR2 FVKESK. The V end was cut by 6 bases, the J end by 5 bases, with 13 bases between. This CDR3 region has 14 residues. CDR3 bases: TGTGCCAGCAGTTTTAGAGGGAATACCGGGGAGCTGTTTTTT. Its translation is CASSFRGNTGELFF.

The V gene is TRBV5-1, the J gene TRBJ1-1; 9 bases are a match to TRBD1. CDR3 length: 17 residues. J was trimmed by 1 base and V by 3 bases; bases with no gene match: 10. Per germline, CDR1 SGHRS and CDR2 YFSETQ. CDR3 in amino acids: CASSWEGTGLTNTEAFF. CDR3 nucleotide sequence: TGCGCCAGCAGCTGGGAGGGGACAGGGCTTACGAACACTGAAGCTTTCTTT.

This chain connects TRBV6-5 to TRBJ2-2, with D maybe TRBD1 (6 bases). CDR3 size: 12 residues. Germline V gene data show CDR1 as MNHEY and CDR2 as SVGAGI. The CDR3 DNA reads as TGTGCGACTAAAACAGGGCCCGGGGAGCTGTTTTTT. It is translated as CATKTGPGELFF.

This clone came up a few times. The DNA for the CDR3 is TGTGCCAGCAGCCATGGGACAGGGATGGTAACCGGGGAGCTGTTTTTT. It translates to CASSHGTGMVTGELFF. This rearrangement joins TRBV11-2 to TRBJ2-2; 9 nucleotides line up with TRBD1. Germline V gene data show CDR1 as SGHAT and CDR2 as FQNNGV. The CDR3 runs 16 residues. V was clipped by 5 bases and J by 5 bases; unmatched bases: 9.

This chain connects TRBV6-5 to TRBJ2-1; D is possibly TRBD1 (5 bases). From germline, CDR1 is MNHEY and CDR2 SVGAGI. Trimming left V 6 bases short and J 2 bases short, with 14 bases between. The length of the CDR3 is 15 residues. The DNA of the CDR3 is TGTGCCAGCAGGGGGCCCGGACAAACCTACAATGAGCAGTTCTTC. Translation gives CASRGPGQTYNEQFF.